This T cell receptor beta chain was recorded in a study of identifying expanded T cells in peripheral blood. Study conclusions and caveats: Technical replicates showed around 1.2 changed clones; roughly two weeks approximately 15; four weeks 19. Across healthy donors, higher total template counts meant significantly greater roughly two-week count variance.

Details on this clone: Its antigen is not known.

TCRdb's copy holds only in-frame clones and misses some; the assay was immunoSEQ multiplex PCR. Seen here are about 82,000 clones, approximately 90% observed once, and the top ten hold roughly 7%. Looked up from germline, CDR1 is LNHDA and CDR2 is SQIVND (reference sequence). Trimming pared 6 bases from V and 8 bases from J, leaving 22 bases between. This CDR3 spans 15 amino acids. No infections or other immune events were documented during collection. Sequences were obtained from blood. The sequence derives from a person between 18 and 75 years old in good health. V is TRBV19 and J is TRBJ1-2, with no clear D. DNA for the CDR3: TGTGCCAGTAGCCAAACAAGGACCGCGGTGAGCGGCTACACCTTC. This translates into CASSQTRTAVSGYTF. Based on the CDR3 plus reference TRBV19 and TRBJ1-2, the full variable domain is DGGITQSPKYLFRKEGQNVTLSCEQNLNHDAMYWYRQDPGQGLRLIYYSQIVNDFQKGDIAEGYSVSREKKESFPLTVTSAQKNPTAFYLCASSQTRTAVSGYTFGSGTRLTVV.